Reported below is one T cell receptor beta chain. Its antigen remains undetermined. Qualities for individual bases were not recorded, and no much larger clone is one base off. The immunoSEQ Assay, a bias-controlled multiplex PCR, was used to amplify TCRbeta CDR3 regions from genomic DNA. The authors' analysis ran thus. Nucleated cell counts per sample were estimated from amplification of reference gene primers within the assay. Sequence reads were collapsed and filtered to measure the absolute abundance of every unique TCRbeta CDR3 rearrangement. Productive Simpson clonality was computed per sample as the square root of Simpson's diversity index over productive rearrangements. What TCRdb holds here is the immuneACCESS table cut down to in-frame rearrangements. Part of the clones is not present; checked against another copy, under half of the missing clones reflect an unresolved V gene, and the others are unexplained. V, J and clone size reflect that table, while D and trimming were determined from the DNA. The sample table contains over 300,000 clones; only one count was recorded for around 89% of them. The ten largest make up roughly 1.2% of the sample.

The CDR3 goes from the cysteine to the phenylalanine over 14 residues. Only the CDR3 DNA stays, 42 bases, in frame from base 1. V is reduced by 3 bases and J by 2 bases, leaving a spacing of 13 bases between them. CDR1 and CDR2, looked up from the germline V gene, are SQVTM and ANQGSEA. Collaborating institutions collected whole blood in K2EDTA tubes following their own protocols. For TCRbeta analysis, collaborators shipped samples as frozen whole blood, isolated PBMCs, or DNA extracted from either of those sample types. The sample comes from a study of blood T cell repertoires in COVID-19 (TCRdb year 2020). About the investigation overall: Collaborator samples came from the United States, Italy and Spain and covered acute and convalescent phases of COVID-19. The samples were drawn from the first 160 participants of the ongoing ImmuneRACE study and from 950 to 1,500 subjects provided by 6 global collaborators. Where available, HLA class I and class II types were obtained from metadata supplied by the sample provider rather than from assay-based typing. Nearly every sample came with metadata listing a de-identified subject ID, COVID-19 status, age in years and sex. The material from the prospective study consisted of cDNA or gDNA derived from T cells, B-cell-depleted T cells, or PBMCs. Subjects who had been exposed to COVID-19, were actively infected with it, or had recovered from it provided the deeply sampled blood TCRbeta repertoires that made up the dataset. The repertoires were released in a freely available public database meant as a resource for research on the immune response to SARS-CoV-2.

Beyond this particular receptor, the publication reports: The quantity of clinical and demographic metadata differed by source and by participant and was supplied without curation.

Recombination linked TRBV29-1 to TRBJ1-2; a weak D assignment points to TRBD1 (5 bases agree). The source is a man aged 40-49 years with acute or convalescent COVID-19. The specimen sequenced was peripheral blood. CDR3 reads: CSVETGRANYGYTF. Read as DNA, the sequence is TGCAGCGTTGAGACGGGCAGGGCCAACTATGGCTACACCTTC.